This TCR beta chain derives from a study of blood T cell repertoires in COVID-19. TCRdb's table, derived via immunoSEQ multiplex PCR, lists solely in-frame clones and lacks some. The sample carries about 300,000 clones, more than 85% recorded once. CDR3 length: 16 residues. Per the germline V gene, CDR1 is LNHDA and CDR2 is SQIVND (reference sequence). V dropped 3 bases and J dropped 5; count of bases not matched to a gene: 10. Sequences were obtained from peripheral blood. This rearrangement joins TRBV19 to TRBJ2-5; 9 bases match TRBD1. The TCR comes from a man aged 70-80 years with acute or convalescent COVID-19. As DNA, the CDR3 is TGTGCCAGTAGTATCCGGGACAGGGCAACGTCGGAGACCCAGTACTTC. The encoded protein is CASSIRDRATSETQYF. Based on the CDR3 plus reference TRBV19 and TRBJ2-5, the full variable domain is DGGITQSPKYLFRKEGQNVTLSCEQNLNHDAMYWYRQDPGQGLRLIYYSQIVNDFQKGDIAEGYSVSREKKESFPLTVTSAQKNPTAFYLCASSIRDRATSETQYFGPGTRLLVL.